The 20 T cell receptor beta chains in this list originate from one sample, sequenced in a study of cytomegalovirus exposure and HLA in healthy donors. Primers included in the PCR were 60 Vbeta and 13 Jbeta primers. TCRdb's table, derived via immunoSEQ multiplex PCR, lists solely in-frame clones and lacks some. The profile shows under 200,000 clones, roughly 77% of them singletons. Sample: PBMCs. Receptor source: a male donor in good health and CMV-seropositive.

Regarding this clone: A junction end diverges from the germline sequence, so it may reflect a read error. The genes are TRBV7-9 and TRBJ2-1; D is unclear. Per the germline V gene, CDR1 is SEHNR and CDR2 is FQNEAQ (reference sequence). This CDR3 contains 15 residues. Written as DNA, the CDR3 is TGTTCCAGCAGCTTCTGGGCGAAAGATTCAAATGAGCAGTTCTTC. Its translation: CSSSFWAKDSNEQFF.

About this clone itself: One junction end disagrees with the germline gene, perhaps due to a read error. The J gene is TRBJ2-4, the V gene TRBV2; 9 nucleotides agree with TRBD2. The length of the CDR3 is 12 residues. Germline values: CDR1 SNHLY, CDR2 FYNNEI. CDR3 nucleotides: TGTGCCAGCAGCTCCAGGGCGGGAGGGCCTGGCTTC. Translated: CASSSRAGGPGF.

The chain couples TRBV7-6 to TRBJ1-1; no firm D call. This CDR3 contains 15 residues. The germline V gene has CDR1 SGHVS and CDR2 FNYEAQ. Trimming pared 5 bases from V and 5 bases from J, leaving 18 bases between. The CDR3 region has the DNA TGTGCCAGCAGCGACACGTTGGCTGGAGGGACTGAAGCTTTCTTT. Translating it yields CASSDTLAGGTEAFF.

This sequence joins TRBV5-4 and TRBJ1-6; 9 bases map to TRBD1. This CDR3 has 15 amino acids. Germline assignment: CDR1 SGHNT and CDR2 YYREEE (reference sequence). V lost 4 bases to trimming and J lost 8 bases; unmatched junction nucleotides: 7. This chain's CDR3 is CASSTYDRGDSPLHF. The DNA for the CDR3 is TGTGCCAGCAGCACTTATGACAGGGGGGATTCACCCCTCCACTTT.

The rearrangement links TRBV5-1 to TRBJ2-5; possibly TRBD2 for D (6 bases). The length of the CDR3 is 15 residues. Trimming removed 4 bases at V and 1 base at J, with 14 bases between. Looked up from germline, CDR1 is SGHRS and CDR2 is YFSETQ. In DNA form, the CDR3 reads TGCGCCAGCAGCCAGGGCCCGGAGGGCCAAGAGACCCAGTACTTC. It encodes CASSQGPEGQETQYF.

Worth noting for this clone: Other DNA variants within this sample encode the same CDR3. The chain couples TRBV4-3 to TRBJ2-1; D is possibly TRBD1 (6 bases). From germline, CDR1 is LGHNA and CDR2 YSLEER. Trimming removed 0 bases at V and 0 bases at J, with 6 bases between. This CDR3 region has 15 residues. The CDR3 DNA reads TGCGCCAGCAGCCAAGACAGGGGCTCCTACAATGAGCAGTTCTTC. It translates to CASSQDRGSYNEQFF.

This chain connects TRBV14 to TRBJ2-7; TRBD1 is a possible D gene (6 bases). V dropped 1 base and J dropped 3 bases, with 10 bases sitting between them. Germline assignment: CDR1 SGHDN and CDR2 FVKESK. This CDR3 contains 14 residues. The CDR3 loop is CASSQGTGFYEQYF. Here the CDR3 DNA reads TGTGCCAGCAGCCAAGGAACAGGGTTCTACGAGCAGTACTTC.

The chain is built from TRBV13 and TRBJ1-1; 9 bases are a match to TRBD1. Germline CDR1 and CDR2: PRHDT and FYEKMQ (reference sequence). The J segment lost 4 bases and the V segment lost 5 bases, leaving 8 bases of the junction unmatched. The CDR3 length is 15 residues. The CDR3 bases are TGTGCCAGCAGCCCGCGGGGACAGGGTATCACTGAAGCTTTCTTT. Translation: CASSPRGQGITEAFF.

There are a few counts of this clone. This chain uses TRBV6-6 with TRBJ1-1, with a possible D match to TRBD1 (6 bases). The CDR3 sequence is 15 residues long. Germline CDR1 reads MNHNY; CDR2 reads SVGAGI (reference sequence). Trimming pared 6 bases from V and 6 bases from J, leaving 20 bases between. For the CDR3, the DNA is TGTGCCAGCAGCCCCTCTGACAGGCAGTGGGCTGAAGCTTTCTTT. It codes for CASSPSDRQWAEAFF.

In this sample, this clone turned up a few times. The chain carries TRBV28 and TRBJ2-7; no clear D. CDR1 is MDHEN, CDR2 SYDVKM, per germline. V was cut by 1 base and J by 4 bases, with 5 bases left in between. The CDR3 runs to 12 residues. CDR3 in DNA: TGTGCCAGCAGTTTATTAGCTTACGAGCAGTACTTC. It specifies CASSLLAYEQYF. Complete variable domain (other parts from reference TRBV28 and TRBJ2-7): DVKVTQSSRYLVKRTGEKVFLECVQDMDHENMFWYRQDPGLGLRLIYFSYDVKMKEKGDIPEGYSVSREKKERFSLILESASTNQTSMYLCASSLLAYEQYFGPGTRLTVT.

The chain links TRBV5-5 to TRBJ2-7; TRBD1 might be the D (5 bases). Germline assignment: CDR1 SGHKS and CDR2 YYEKEE (reference sequence). The CDR3 spans 15 residues. Trimming left V 0 bases short and J 3 bases short, with 13 bases between. DNA for the CDR3: TGTGCCAGCAGCTTGGGCCCGGACACCCTCTACGAGCAGTACTTC. Translated, it gives CASSLGPDTLYEQYF.

This clone was seen once. This chain connects TRBV11-3 to TRBJ2-2; 7 nucleotides align to TRBD1. The V gene's germline CDR1 is SGHNT and CDR2 YENEEA. The CDR3 runs 14 residues. Trimming cost V 5 bases and J 4 bases; bases outside gene matches: 4. The CDR3 region is CASSLRTGTGELFF. DNA for the CDR3: TGTGCCAGCAGCCTTAGGACAGGCACCGGGGAGCTGTTTTTT.

The sample holds one count of this clone. The rearrangement uses TRBV4-1 and TRBJ1-2; 10 nucleotides agree with TRBD1. The CDR3 loop spans 16 amino acids. V was pared by 0 bases and J by 2 bases, with 3 bases of the junction left unmatched. Germline V gives CDR1 MGHRA, CDR2 YSYEKL. Written as DNA, the CDR3 is TGCGCCAGCAGCCAAGAGGGGACAGGGGCGAACTATGGCTACACCTTC. This translates into CASSQEGTGANYGYTF.

This clone was recorded once. V is TRBV19 and J is TRBJ2-2; 11 bases fit TRBD2. The CDR3 extends over 20 amino acids. Germline lookup yields CDR1 LNHDA and CDR2 SQIVND (reference sequence). Trimming cost V 3 bases and J 5 bases; bases outside gene matches: 17. The CDR3 DNA reads as TGTGCCAGTAGTATTCTACCGGGACAAATGACTAGCGGGGAAACCGGGGAGCTGTTTTTT. This encodes CASSILPGQMTSGETGELFF.

Concerning this clone: This sample also contains other DNA sequences that code for the same CDR3. The rearrangement links TRBV18 to TRBJ2-1, with 14 bases lining up with TRBD2. This CDR3 is built from 16 residues. The ends lost 3 bases at V and 5 bases at J; junction bases unmatched: 3. The germline CDR1 and CDR2 sequences are KGHSH and LQKENI. DNA of the CDR3: TGTGCCAGCTCACCTCGGACTAGCGGGGGGAACAATGAGCAGTTCTTC. Translation gives CASSPRTSGGNNEQFF.

The gene calls are TRBV6-6 and TRBJ2-1; TRBD2 aligns across 7 bases. The germline gives CDR1 MNHNY, CDR2 SVGAGI (reference sequence). V gave up 5 bases and J gave up 0 bases; unmatched junction bases: 4. The CDR3 totals 15 residues. In nucleotides, the CDR3 is TGTGCCAGCAGTCCCAGCGGGAACTCCTACAATGAGCAGTTCTTC. Translating it yields CASSPSGNSYNEQFF.

This clone has more than one count but fewer than ten. The chain uses TRBV12-5 and TRBJ2-3; 9 bases are shared with TRBD2. The CDR3 has 17 amino acids. With 1 base clipped from V and 3 bases from J, the junction kept 8 bases outside the gene matches. Germline CDR1 and CDR2: LGHNT and FRNRAP. In DNA, the CDR3 is TGTGCTAGTGGTTTGGGACGTAGCGGGAGCGGGACAGATACGCAGTATTTT. Amino acid sequence: CASGLGRSGSGTDTQYF. The variable domain in full, with the rest retrieved from reference TRBV12-5 and TRBJ2-3, is DARVTQTPRHKVTEMGQEVTMRCQPILGHNTVFWYRQTMMQGLELLAYFRNRAPLDDSGMPKDRFSAEMPDATLATLKIQPSEPRDSAVYFCASGLGRSGSGTDTQYFGPGTRLTVL.

The table lists this clone with a few counts. This chain joins TRBV6-5 and TRBJ1-4; D possibly corresponds to TRBD1 (6 bases). This CDR3 spans 14 amino acids. In germline, CDR1 is MNHEY, CDR2 SVGAGI. V shed 6 bases and J shed 8 bases, with 16 bases lying between them. CDR3 coding DNA: TGTGCCAGCAGATCCTGGGAGGGGGAAGAAAAACTGTTTTTT. Its translation is CASRSWEGEEKLFF.

The genes are TRBV6-5 and TRBJ1-3; D gene ambiguous. The CDR3 runs 16 residues. V lost 1 base, J lost 3 bases, and 13 bases lay in between. In germline, CDR1 is MNHEY, CDR2 SVGAGI. CDR3 in DNA: TGTGCCAGCAGTTACTATAGCATGACGGATGGAAACACCATATATTTT. Protein product: CASSYYSMTDGNTIYF.

This sequence joins TRBV6-1 and TRBJ2-3; 13 bases map to TRBD2. Germline lookup yields CDR1 MNHNS and CDR2 SASEGT. The CDR3 sequence is 16 residues long. Trimming took 3 bases from V and 4 from J; bases not matched to a gene: 4. CDR3 in amino acids: CASSDPGLAGADTQYF. The CDR3 DNA reads TGTGCCAGCAGTGACCCTGGACTAGCGGGAGCAGATACGCAGTATTTT.